This is a list of T cell receptor beta chains from one sample in a study of cytomegalovirus exposure and HLA in healthy donors. Data came from immunoSEQ multiplex PCR; TCRdb stores just in-frame clones and leaves some out. This sample has under 200,000 clones, with roughly 80% found just once. Sequencing was performed on PBMCs. The receptor set was obtained from a man between 18 and 35 years old in good health and CMV-seronegative. The CDR3 runs from the conserved cysteine through the conserved F or W. The D gene is left open where the match is weak. Some rows mark clone size as missing; the rest say once, few, many or name a class of expanded clone.

TRBV28	-	TRBD1	TRBJ1-6	CASSLPLRQGVHNSPLHF	TGTGCCAGCAGTTTACCCCTCCGACAGGGTGTGCATAATTCACCCCTCCACTTT
TRBV6-1	-	-	TRBJ1-4	CASSDWQKLFF	TGTGCCAGCAGTGACTGGCAGAAACTGTTTTTT
TRBV5-6	-	-	TRBJ1-2	CASSWGGPNYGYTF	TGTGCCAGCAGCTGGGGGGGGCCCAACTATGGCTACACCTTC
TRBV7-9	-	-	TRBJ1-2	CASSAQGELYGYTF	TGTGCCAGCAGCGCACAGGGTGAACTCTATGGCTACACCTTC
TRBV5-5	-	TRBD1	TRBJ2-5	CASSPMTGPQETQYF	TGTGCCAGCAGCCCTATGACAGGGCCCCAAGAGACCCAGTACTTC
TRBV5-1	-	-	TRBJ2-7	CASGVLGDTTYEQYF	TGCGCCAGCGGGGTCCTCGGGGACACCACCTACGAGCAGTACTTC
TRBV15	-	-	TRBJ2-5	CATSTGRQVTQETQYF	TGTGCCACCAGCACCGGAAGACAGGTGACCCAAGAGACCCAGTACTTC
TRBV28	once	-	TRBJ1-1	CASSLIRQALNTEAFF	TGTGCCAGCAGCCTCATACGACAGGCCCTGAACACTGAAGCTTTCTTT
TRBV6-6	-	-	TRBJ1-3	CASMGARNTIYF	TGTGCCAGCATGGGGGCCAGGAACACCATATATTTT
TRBV7-3	few	TRBD1	TRBJ1-2	CASSSGTGADGYTF	TGTGCCAGCAGCTCTGGGACAGGGGCGGATGGCTACACCTTC
TRBV4-1	-	-	TRBJ1-6	CASSQVQGNSPLHF	TGCGCCAGCAGCCAAGTGCAGGGTAATTCACCCCTCCACTTT
TRBV7-9	-	TRBD1	TRBJ2-7	CASRPWRGQGSYEQYF	TGTGCCAGCAGACCCTGGAGGGGACAGGGGTCCTACGAGCAGTACTTC
TRBV5-4	once	-	TRBJ1-4	CASSTGEEKLFF	TGTGCCAGCAGCACGGGGGAAGAAAAACTGTTTTTT
TRBV7-2	-	TRBD1	TRBJ1-5	CASSFLAGTGNNQPQHF	TGTGCCAGCAGCTTTTTGGCCGGGACAGGGAACAATCAGCCCCAGCATTTT
TRBV19	-	-	TRBJ1-1	CASSILLGAGNTEAFF	TGTGCCAGTAGTATATTGTTGGGGGCAGGGAACACTGAAGCTTTCTTT
TRBV5-1	-	TRBD2	TRBJ2-1	CASSMGLAGGTYNEQFF	TGCGCCAGCAGCATGGGACTAGCGGGGGGAACCTACAATGAGCAGTTCTTC
TRBV27	-	-	TRBJ2-3	CASSLAGVNTDTQYF	TGTGCCAGCAGTTTGGCAGGGGTAAACACAGATACGCAGTATTTT
TRBV7-9	-	TRBD1	TRBJ2-1	CASSFRDRGNEQFF	TGTGCCAGCAGCTTCCGGGACAGGGGGAATGAGCAGTTCTTC
TRBV6-5	-	-	TRBJ2-7	CASSYSRNNYEQYF	TGTGCCAGCAGTTATTCGCGGAACAACTACGAGCAGTACTTC
TRBV28	-	TRBD2	TRBJ2-7	CASLSGTYEQYF	TGTGCCAGCTTGAGCGGGACCTACGAGCAGTACTTC
TRBV9	-	TRBD2	TRBJ2-5	CASSPTSGGAGETQYF	TGTGCCAGCAGCCCGACTAGCGGGGGGGCGGGAGAGACCCAGTACTTC
TRBV9	-	-	TRBJ1-1	CASSVETGMNTEAFF	TGTGCCAGCAGCGTAGAAACCGGGATGAACACTGAAGCTTTCTTT
TRBV6-1	-	-	TRBJ1-5	CASSAPRGPQHF	TGTGCCAGCAGTGCCCCTCGGGGGCCCCAGCATTTT
TRBV14	-	TRBD2	TRBJ2-2	CASSRRLALNTGELFF	TGTGCCAGCAGCCGACGACTAGCCCTTAACACCGGGGAGCTGTTTTTT
TRBV7-8	few	-	TRBJ1-3	CASSLGQGKTGNTIYF	TGTGCCAGCAGCTTAGGTCAGGGGAAGACTGGAAACACCATATATTTT
TRBV7-9	-	-	TRBJ2-5	CASSLASGQETQYF	TGTGCCAGCAGCTTAGCTAGCGGCCAAGAGACCCAGTACTTC
TRBV13	-	-	TRBJ2-5	CASSLRDTLRTQYF	TGTGCCAGCAGCCTAAGGGACACACTGAGGACCCAGTACTTC
TRBV6-5	-	TRBD2	TRBJ2-7	CASRGLAGTYEQYF	TGTGCCAGCAGGGGCCTAGCGGGAACCTACGAGCAGTACTTC
TRBV5-4	-	-	TRBJ2-5	CASSPSGNQETQYF	TGTGCCAGCAGCCCCTCGGGGAACCAAGAGACCCAGTACTTC
TRBV4-1	few	-	TRBJ1-1	CASSQDRGREDTEAFF	TGCGCCAGCAGCCAAGATCGGGGCAGGGAGGACACTGAAGCTTTCTTT
TRBV18	-	-	TRBJ1-2	CASSPGGNYGYTF	TGTGCCAGCTCACCAGGGGGCAACTATGGCTACACCTTC
TRBV7-3	-	-	TRBJ2-3	CASSPPSGHHTQYF	TGTGCCAGCAGCCCCCCCTCCGGACACCATACGCAGTATTTT
TRBV5-1	-	TRBD2	TRBJ2-7	CASSPPGLAGVEQYF	TGCGCCAGCAGCCCACCCGGACTAGCGGGAGTCGAGCAGTACTTC
TRBV27	-	-	TRBJ2-6	CASTGEPSGANVLTF	TGTGCCAGCACCGGGGAACCTTCTGGGGCCAACGTCCTGACTTTC
TRBV29-1	-	TRBD1	TRBJ2-7	CSVAGTGFSYEQYF	TGCAGCGTCGCCGGGACAGGGTTCTCCTACGAGCAGTACTTC
TRBV18	-	TRBD2	TRBJ2-7	CASSLGGLAGPSSYEQYF	TGTGCCAGCTCACTAGGGGGACTAGCGGGGCCCTCCTCCTACGAGCAGTACTTC
TRBV11-2	few	-	TRBJ1-4	CASSLDGQGWEKLFF	TGTGCCAGCAGCTTAGATGGGCAGGGGTGGGAAAAACTGTTTTTT